This T cell receptor (beta chain) was captured by sequencing in a study of Ad26.COV2.S vaccination and SARS-CoV-2 variants (dated by TCRdb to about 2021). The study in broad terms: Vaccine-arm donors came from COV1001, a multicentre, randomized, double-blind, placebo-controlled phase I-IIa trial of Ad26.COV2.S in healthy adults. Investigators did not know the trial group allocation while performing experiments and assessing outcomes. Ad26.COV2.S was administered intramuscularly at a dose of 5x10^10 or 1x10^11 viral particles, either as one shot or as two shots given 56 days apart. The TCR-sequenced set comprised around 30 samples: around 20 Ad26.COV2.S vaccine recipients, 5 placebo recipients and 8 SARS-CoV-2 convalescent individuals. Sequencing of the TCRbeta repertoire served to evaluate the specificity and breadth of SARS-CoV-2-reactive T cell receptors following Ad26.COV2.S vaccination. Participants in the trial were split at random into five groups of five each, receiving low-dose or high-dose Ad26.COV2.S once or twice, or else placebo on both occasions.

Taken with the paper, the label for treatment or condition translates to: approximately 18 received Ad26.COV2.S at low or high dose, single or two shots; several received placebo; per-sample allocation not given. For vaccine and placebo recipients, repertoires were sequenced using samples collected on day 63 after the first injection. In Cohort 1b, around 25 adults aged 18-55 years were enrolled at a single site in Boston, USA, between 29 July and 7 August 2020. Ad26.COV2.S was a replication-incompetent adenovirus type 26 vector that expressed a prefusion-stabilized SARS-CoV-2 spike protein derived from the original Wuhan strain. V sheds 1 base and J sheds 4 bases, leaving 13 bases between their ends. Including the terminal cysteine and phenylalanine, the CDR3 comprises 15 residues. Here the CDR3 DNA is all that survives: 45 bases in frame from base 1. Reading the germline V gene gives CDR1 SGHTA and CDR2 FQGNSA.

What the study reported, not specific to this receptor: The study lacked the statistical power to compare responses across vaccine doses or regimens. After vaccination, spike-specific CD8+ and CD4+ T cell responses were reported to show substantial breadth. The authors noted that total T cell responses may have been underestimated by the TCR breadth and depth analyses. Compared with placebo recipients, Ad26.COV2.S recipients showed higher spike-specific TCR breadth (P = 0.0014). Vaccine and placebo recipients had comparable non-spike TCR breadth, which fits with the vaccine containing only spike.

The immunoSEQ Assay was used to sequence TCRbeta CDR3 regions. After extraction, genomic DNA underwent amplification by bias-controlled multiplex PCR, followed by high-throughput sequencing. The original pipeline was this. To quantify the absolute abundance of every unique TCRbeta CDR3 region, sequences were collapsed and filtered. Usable DNA was measured by amplifying reference genes present in all nucleated cells, and TCRbeta template counts were normalized to that usable DNA to estimate T cell fraction. Repertoire TCRs were annotated as SARS-CoV-2-specific when V gene, CDR3 amino acid sequence and J gene were exactly matched to a known reactive TCR set. The reference SARS-CoV-2 TCR set came from MIRA and was filtered for enrichment in COVID-19-positive ImmuneCODE repertoires, removing public or cross-reactive TCRs. Using the MIRA antigens, annotated TCRs were further analysed by specific ORF or by position within an ORF. Breadth was defined as the number of annotated unique rearrangements divided by the total number of unique productive rearrangements, and depth was defined as the summed frequency of the annotated unique rearrangements. Two-sided Wilcoxon rank-sum tests were used to compare TCR breadth between groups. TCRdb carries this immuneACCESS record with in-frame sequences only. Its versions omit some clonotypes, under half of them owing to an unresolved V gene in the studies checked, with the rest unexplained. V and J calls plus clone size are reproduced from that table; the DNA served to infer D and trimming. This sample holds roughly 500,000 clones; roughly 87% were observed only once. The ten largest clones capture approximately 2.5% of the sample.

Of note for this clone: The antigen it recognizes is unknown. The input lacks base qualities; no much larger clone sits a single base away.

In this chain, TRBV7-2 is recombined with TRBJ1-1, with a tentative D gene TRBD1 over 6 matching bases. The clonotype comes from a person aged 18-65 years who received the Ad26.COV2.S COVID-19 vaccine or a placebo. Sequencing used peripheral blood, obtained in a trial of Ad26.COV2.S vaccine versus placebo. DNA sequence: TGTGCCAGCAGCTTAGTGAGGGGGGCGGGCACTGAAGCTTTCTTT. It specifies CASSLVRGAGTEAFF.